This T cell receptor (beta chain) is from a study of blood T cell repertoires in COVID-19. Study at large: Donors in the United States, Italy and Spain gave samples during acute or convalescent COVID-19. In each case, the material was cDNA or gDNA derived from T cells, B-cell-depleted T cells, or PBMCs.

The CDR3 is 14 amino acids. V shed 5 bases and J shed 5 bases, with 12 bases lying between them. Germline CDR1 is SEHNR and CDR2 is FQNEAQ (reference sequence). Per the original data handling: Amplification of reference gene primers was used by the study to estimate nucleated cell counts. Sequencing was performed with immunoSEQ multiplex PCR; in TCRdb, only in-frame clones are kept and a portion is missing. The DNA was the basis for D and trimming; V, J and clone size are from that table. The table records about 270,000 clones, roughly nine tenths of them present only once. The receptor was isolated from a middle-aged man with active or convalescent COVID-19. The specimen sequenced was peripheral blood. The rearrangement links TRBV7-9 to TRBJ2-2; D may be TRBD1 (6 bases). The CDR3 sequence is CASSPRTETGELFF. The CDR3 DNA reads TGTGCCAGCAGCCCCAGGACAGAGACCGGGGAGCTGTTTTTT.